This T cell receptor beta chain was captured by sequencing in a study of CD8 T cells in Susac syndrome. Study results and limitations: The study conceded that its TCR sequencing and HLA analysis involved relatively few individuals.

CD8+ and CD4+ blood T cells underwent TCR beta sequencing. Negative isolation yielded CD4+ and CD8+ T cells, and FACS enriched TEMRA cells. This CDR3 has 9 residues. Germline V gene sequence: CDR1 SGDLS, CDR2 YYNGEE. About this clonotype itself: Antigen: not known. The germline gene is not matched at one end of the junction; a read error may be the cause.

With random hexamers, roughly 0.45 to 1 ug RNA was reverse transcribed. Amplification of TCR beta CDR3 was carried out by immunoSEQ multiplex PCR, which covered 54 Vbeta and 13 Jbeta segments. TCRdb re-derived calls from the immunoSEQ multiplex PCR reads in MiXCR, one entry per CDR3 protein. The sample records approximately 160,000 distinct CDR3 sequences, around 92% being singletons. V is TRBV9 and J is TRBJ2-7, with a tentative D call TRBD2 (6 bases). Input material: CD4+ T cells from PBMCs. The receptor's source is a human donor in good health. The CDR3 spells CASSVREAF. For the CDR3, the DNA is TGTGCCAGCAGCGTAAGGGAGGCTTTC.